This T cell receptor beta chain was recovered during a study of blood T cell repertoires in COVID-19. On the study more broadly: Acute-phase and convalescent COVID-19 samples originated in the United States, Italy and Spain. Sources were T cells, B-cell-depleted T cells, or PBMCs; the material itself was cDNA or gDNA.

Authors' processing steps: Estimates of nucleated cell counts were drawn from the amplification of reference gene primers. TCRdb's table, derived via immunoSEQ multiplex PCR, lists solely in-frame clones and lacks some. D and trimming come from the DNA, and the V and J calls and clone size come from that table. Of around 50,000 clones listed, 88% were seen once; the top ten hold about 10%. The CDR3 is made up of 14 amino acids. The junction had 6 bases not matched to a gene; V was cut back by 5 bases and J by 5 bases. CDR1 and CDR2 from the germline V gene are LNHDA and SQIVND (reference sequence). The receptor comes from a man in his fifties with active COVID-19. V gene TRBV19 combines with J gene TRBJ1-5, with 7 positions matching TRBD1. The sequenced sample was peripheral blood. CDR3 DNA: TGTGCCAGTAGTCAGGGACAGAGGGATCAGCCCCAGCATTTT. Translated: CASSQGQRDQPQHF. Supplemented by reference TRBV19 and TRBJ1-5, the full variable domain reads DGGITQSPKYLFRKEGQNVTLSCEQNLNHDAMYWYRQDPGQGLRLIYYSQIVNDFQKGDIAEGYSVSREKKESFPLTVTSAQKNPTAFYLCASSQGQRDQPQHFGDGTRLSIL.